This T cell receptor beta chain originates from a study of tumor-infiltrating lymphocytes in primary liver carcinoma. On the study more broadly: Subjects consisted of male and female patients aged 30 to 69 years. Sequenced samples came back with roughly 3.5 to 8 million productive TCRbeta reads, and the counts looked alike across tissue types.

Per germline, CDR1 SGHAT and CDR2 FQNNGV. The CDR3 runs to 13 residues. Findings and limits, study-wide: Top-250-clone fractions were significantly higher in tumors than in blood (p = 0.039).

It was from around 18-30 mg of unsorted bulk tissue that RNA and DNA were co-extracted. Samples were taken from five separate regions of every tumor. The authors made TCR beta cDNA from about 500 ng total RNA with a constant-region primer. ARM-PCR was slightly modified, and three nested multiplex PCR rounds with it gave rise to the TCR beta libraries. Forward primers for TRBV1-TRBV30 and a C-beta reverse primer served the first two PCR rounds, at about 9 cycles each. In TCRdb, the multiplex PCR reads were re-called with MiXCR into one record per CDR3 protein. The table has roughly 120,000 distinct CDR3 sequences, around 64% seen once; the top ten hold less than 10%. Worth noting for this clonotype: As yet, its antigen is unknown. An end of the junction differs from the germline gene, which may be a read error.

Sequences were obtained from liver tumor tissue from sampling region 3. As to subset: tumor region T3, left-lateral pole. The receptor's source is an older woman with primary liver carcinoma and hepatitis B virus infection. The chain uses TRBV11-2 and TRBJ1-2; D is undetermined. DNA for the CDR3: TGTTCCAGCAGCTTAGGTATGTATCTAGGCTACACCTTC. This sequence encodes CSSSLGMYLGYTF.